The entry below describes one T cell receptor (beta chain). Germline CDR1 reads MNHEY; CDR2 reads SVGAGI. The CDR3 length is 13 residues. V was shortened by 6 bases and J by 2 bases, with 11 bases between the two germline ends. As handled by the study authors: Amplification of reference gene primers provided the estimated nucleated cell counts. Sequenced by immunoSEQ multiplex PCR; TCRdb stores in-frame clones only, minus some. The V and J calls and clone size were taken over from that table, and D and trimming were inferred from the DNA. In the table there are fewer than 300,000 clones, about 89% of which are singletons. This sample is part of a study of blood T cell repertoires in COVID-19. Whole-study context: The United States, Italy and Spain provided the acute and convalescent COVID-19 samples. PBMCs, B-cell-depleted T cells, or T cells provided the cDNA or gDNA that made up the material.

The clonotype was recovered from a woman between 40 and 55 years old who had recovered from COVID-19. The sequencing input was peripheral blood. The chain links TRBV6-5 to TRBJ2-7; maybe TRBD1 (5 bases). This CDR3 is CASRRGPAYEQYF. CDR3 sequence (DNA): TGTGCCAGCAGAAGGGGCCCCGCCTACGAGCAGTACTTC.